What follows are 10 T cell receptor beta chains derived from one specimen sequenced in a study of T cell responses to AZD1222 COVID-19 vaccine. Clones were read by immunoSEQ multiplex PCR, and TCRdb kept only the in-frame ones, dropping some. Of around 160,000 clones in the sample, around 92% were seen once. This specimen was peripheral blood, taken 28 days after the second AZD1222 dose. These receptors were obtained from an adult who received the AZD1222 COVID-19 vaccine.

The CDR3 sequence: CATSEGATNEKLFF. DNA for the CDR3: TGTGCCACCAGTGAGGGTGCAACTAATGAAAAACTGTTTTTT. The chain links TRBV24-1 to TRBJ1-4; no clear D. Trimming shortened V by 4 bases and J by 0 bases, and 5 bases separated the two germline ends. The germline CDR1 and CDR2 sequences are KGHDR and SFDVKD. The CDR3 sequence is 14 residues long.

The chain joins TRBV28 to TRBJ1-4; D not certain. The germline CDR1 and CDR2 sequences are MDHEN and SYDVKM. Trimming removed 11 bases at V and 0 bases at J, with 16 bases between. The CDR3 runs 15 residues. The DNA for the CDR3 is TGTGCCGCCGCCACGTCCGCCTCAACTAATGAAAAACTGTTTTTT. Translated: CAAATSASTNEKLFF.

The rearrangement joins TRBV4-3 to TRBJ1-2; 9 bases line up with TRBD1. The CDR3 covers 14 residues. Germline trimming cut 3 bases from V and 5 bases from J; bases unmatched to any gene: 4. Germline V gives CDR1 LGHNA, CDR2 YSLEER. In DNA, the CDR3 is TGCGCCAGCAGCCAGGCGGGACAGGGATATGGCTACACCTTC. This encodes CASSQAGQGYGYTF.

This chain links TRBV15 with TRBJ1-1; D is unresolved. The CDR3 length is 15 residues. Germline assignment: CDR1 LNHNV and CDR2 YYDKDF (reference sequence). V lost 1 base and J lost 5, with 14 bases in between. The CDR3 loop is CATSRVAGVGTEAFF. The CDR3 DNA is TGTGCCACCAGCAGAGTGGCTGGGGTGGGTACTGAAGCTTTCTTT.

As DNA, the CDR3 is TGTGCCACCAGTGACCCCCGGGGGAGGCAGTACTTC. It encodes CATSDPRGRQYF. The rearrangement joins TRBV24-1 to TRBJ2-7, with D perhaps TRBD2 (6 bases). This CDR3 contains 12 residues. V gave up 4 bases and J gave up 9 bases, with 12 bases separating them. Per germline, CDR1 KGHDR and CDR2 SFDVKD.

The chain uses TRBV19 and TRBJ1-5; the D is unclear. Germline V gene sequence: CDR1 LNHDA, CDR2 SQIVND (reference sequence). V was shortened by 11 bases and J by 11 bases, with 19 bases between the two germline ends. The CDR3 spans 12 residues. As DNA, the CDR3 is TGTGCCGTAGGCCCAACTTGGGAGACCCAGCATTTT. It yields the protein CAVGPTWETQHF.

V gene TRBV7-2 combines with J gene TRBJ1-2; 9 bases line up with TRBD1. The CDR3 runs to 17 residues. V lost 1 base and J lost 0; bases outside the gene matches: 6. Germline V gene data show CDR1 as SGHTA and CDR2 as FQGNSA. CDR3 bases: TGTGCCAGCAGCTTAGGAGGGACAGGGCCTACTAACTATGGCTACACCTTC. This encodes CASSLGGTGPTNYGYTF.

DNA for the CDR3: TGTGCCAGCAGCTTAGCGTGGGGGGCGACTGAAGCTTTCTTT. Translation gives CASSLAWGATEAFF. V is TRBV7-2 and J is TRBJ1-1, with a possible D match to TRBD1 (6 bases). Deletions cut 0 bases from V and 5 bases from J, with 10 bases between. The CDR3 is 14 residues long. Germline V gene lookup returns CDR1 SGHTA and CDR2 FQGNSA.

The rearrangement uses TRBV3-1 (or the pseudogene TRBV3-2) and TRBJ2-7; the match to TRBD1 covers 7 bases. The CDR3 has 16 amino acids. After removal of 4 bases from V and 4 bases from J, the junction contained 13 bases not matched to a gene. CDR1 is LGHDT and CDR2 is YNNKEL in the germline V gene (reference sequence). For the CDR3, the DNA is TGTGCCAGCAGCCCCAAGCTCGGGACAGAAAATTACGAGCAGTACTTC. It yields the protein CASSPKLGTENYEQYF.

The rearrangement joins TRBV6-1 to TRBJ1-1, with 9 nucleotides matching TRBD1. V dropped 0 bases and J dropped 6; count of bases not matched to a gene: 8. The CDR3 covers 16 residues. Germline CDR1 MNHNS, CDR2 SASEGT. The CDR3 loop reads CASSEAPTGGESEAFF. The CDR3, as DNA: TGTGCCAGCAGTGAAGCCCCGACAGGGGGTGAGTCTGAAGCTTTCTTT.